This T cell receptor (beta chain) stems from a study of blood T cell repertoires in COVID-19. On the study more broadly: There were acute and convalescent COVID-19 samples, and they came from the United States, Italy and Spain.

Patients from Seattle were sampled longitudinally, starting during active infection. Original methodology: Reference gene primer amplification gave nucleated cell count estimates. Profiling relied on immunoSEQ multiplex PCR, and the TCRdb table lists in-frame clones only, not all of them. D and trimming were read from the DNA, whereas the V and J calls and clone size are those reported in that table. The table has 180,000 or so clones, over 75% seen once; the top ten hold roughly 18%. The V gene end was trimmed by 6 bases and the J gene end by 7 bases; junction bases not matched to a gene: 6. The CDR3 sequence is 14 residues long. Germline-derived CDR1 and CDR2 are MNHEY and SMNVEV (reference sequence).

This clonotype originated in an older person with COVID-19, enrolled during active disease. Sequencing was carried out using peripheral blood. The V and J genes are TRBV27 and TRBJ1-6, with TRBD1 identical over 7 bases. In nucleotides, the CDR3 is TGTGCCAGCAGCACAGGGGTCGGCAATTCACCCCTCCACTTT. It encodes CASSTGVGNSPLHF.